This T cell receptor beta chain was recorded in a study of CD8+ T cells in alopecia areata. Study-level points and caveats: Higher clonality and more expanded CD8+ clones appeared in lesional than normal scalp.

As regards this clone: The antigen remains unidentified.

Treatment described: oral pan-JAK inhibitor, 5-10 mg twice daily. CDR3 length: 14 amino acids. V was clipped by 0 bases and J by 7 bases; unmatched bases: 3. Germline V gives CDR1 SGHNT, CDR2 YENEEA. Extracted RNA was reverse transcribed into cDNA, the sequencing template. TCRdb's table, derived via immunoSEQ multiplex PCR, lists solely in-frame clones and lacks some. The table lists about 120,000 clones, 50% to 65% of them singletons. Sequences were derived from CD4+ T cells sorted from blood, sampled at week 24, from a patient treated with tofacitinib. The receptor was derived from a human donor with alopecia areata. The chain is built from TRBV11-3 and TRBJ2-4, with 7 bases identical to TRBD1. The CDR3: CASSLETGSNIQYF. The DNA of the CDR3 is TGTGCCAGCAGCTTAGAGACAGGGAGTAACATTCAGTACTTC. The full variable domain, in which reference TRBV11-3 and TRBJ2-4 provide the parts outside the CDR3, is EAGVVQSPRYKIIEKKQPVAFWCNPISGHNTLYWYLQNLGQGPELLIRYENEEAVDDSQLPKDRFSAERLKGVDSTLKIQPAELGDSAVYLCASSLETGSNIQYFGAGTRLSVL.